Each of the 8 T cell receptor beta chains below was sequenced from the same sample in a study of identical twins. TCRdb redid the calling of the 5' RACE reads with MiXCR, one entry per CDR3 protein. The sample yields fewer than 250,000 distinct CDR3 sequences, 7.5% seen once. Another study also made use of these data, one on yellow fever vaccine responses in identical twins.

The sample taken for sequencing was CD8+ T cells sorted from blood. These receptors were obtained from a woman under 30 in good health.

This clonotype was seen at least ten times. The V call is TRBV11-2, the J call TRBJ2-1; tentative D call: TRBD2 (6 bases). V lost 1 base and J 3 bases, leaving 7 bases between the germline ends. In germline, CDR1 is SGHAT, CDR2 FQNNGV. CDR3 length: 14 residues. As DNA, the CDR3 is TGTGCCAGCAGCTTAGCGGGGGACTACAATGAGCAGTTCTTC. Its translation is CASSLAGDYNEQFF. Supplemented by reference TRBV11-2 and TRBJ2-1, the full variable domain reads EAGVAQSPRYKIIEKRQSVAFWCNPISGHATLYWYQQILGQGPKLLIQFQNNGVVDDSQLPKDRFSAERLKGVDSTLKIQPAKLEDSAVYLCASSLAGDYNEQFFGPGTRLTVL.

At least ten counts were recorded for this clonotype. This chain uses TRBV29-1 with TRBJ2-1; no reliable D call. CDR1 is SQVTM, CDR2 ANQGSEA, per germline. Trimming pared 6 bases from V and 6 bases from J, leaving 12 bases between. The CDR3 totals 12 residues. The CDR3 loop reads CSVPTGVNEQFF. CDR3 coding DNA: TGCAGCGTCCCTACTGGGGTCAATGAGCAGTTCTTC.

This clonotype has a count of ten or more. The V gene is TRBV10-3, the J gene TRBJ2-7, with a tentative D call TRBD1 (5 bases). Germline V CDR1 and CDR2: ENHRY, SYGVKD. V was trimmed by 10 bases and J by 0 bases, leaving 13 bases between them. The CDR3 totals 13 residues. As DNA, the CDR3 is TGTGCCACCAGAAGACAGTACTCCTACGAGCAGTACGTC. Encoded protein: CATRRQYSYEQYV.

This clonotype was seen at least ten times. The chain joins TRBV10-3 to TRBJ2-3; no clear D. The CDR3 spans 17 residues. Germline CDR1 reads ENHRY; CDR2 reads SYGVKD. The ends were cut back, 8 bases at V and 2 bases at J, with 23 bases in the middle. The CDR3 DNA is TGTGCCATCGGAGTGACCGCCGGGCCGTACCCCACAGATACGCAGTATTTT. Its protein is CAIGVTAGPYPTDTQYF.

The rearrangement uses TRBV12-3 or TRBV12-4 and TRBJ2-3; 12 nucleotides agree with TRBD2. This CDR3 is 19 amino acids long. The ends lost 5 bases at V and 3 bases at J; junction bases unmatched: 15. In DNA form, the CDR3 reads TGTGCCAGCAGTCCCCGGGTGGCTAGCGGGAGGGGGAGGACAGATACGCAGTATTTT. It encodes CASSPRVASGRGRTDTQYF.

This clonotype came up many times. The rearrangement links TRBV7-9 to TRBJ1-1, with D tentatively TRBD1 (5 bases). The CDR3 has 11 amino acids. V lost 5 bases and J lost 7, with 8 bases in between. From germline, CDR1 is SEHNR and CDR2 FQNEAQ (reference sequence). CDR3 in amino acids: CASSQGSEAFF. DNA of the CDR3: TGTGCCAGCAGCCAGGGCAGTGAAGCTTTCTTT.

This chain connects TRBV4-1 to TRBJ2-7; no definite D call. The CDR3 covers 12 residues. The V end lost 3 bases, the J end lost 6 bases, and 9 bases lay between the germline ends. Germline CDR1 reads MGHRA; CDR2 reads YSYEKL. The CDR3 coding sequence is TGCGCCAGCAGCCAGGGCGAGTCCGAGCAGTACTTC. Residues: CASSQGESEQYF.

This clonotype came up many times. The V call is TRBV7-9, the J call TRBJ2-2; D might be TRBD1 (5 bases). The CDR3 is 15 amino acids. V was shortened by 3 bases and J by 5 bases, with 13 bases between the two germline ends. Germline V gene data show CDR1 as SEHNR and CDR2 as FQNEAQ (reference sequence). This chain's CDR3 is CASSLYDDSTGELFF. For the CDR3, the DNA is TGTGCCAGCAGCTTGTACGATGACAGTACCGGGGAGCTGTTTTTT.